This TCR beta chain was obtained from a study of T-cell reconstitution after alpha-beta-depleted transplantation in children. A TCRbeta library incorporating unique molecular identifiers was prepared. TCRdb independently ran MiXCR on the PCR reads; one entry per CDR3 protein. The data contain 360,000 or so distinct CDR3 sequences, roughly 20% of them singletons. Germline assignment: CDR1 MNHNS and CDR2 SASEGT. The CDR3 loop spans 14 amino acids. V was pared by 8 bases and J by 3 bases, with 4 bases of the junction left unmatched. The V call is TRBV6-1, the J call TRBJ2-2; TRBD1 agrees at 9 bases. The sample here was PBMCs from the stem cell graft donor, taken from the stem cell graft. This clonotype was obtained from a human donor who donated a stem cell graft to a child with acute myeloid leukemia. CDR3 sequence reads: CASRTGAYTGELFF. Written as DNA, the CDR3 is TGTGCCAGCCGGACAGGGGCATACACCGGGGAGCTGTTTTTT.